A selection of T cell receptor beta chains follows, all from one sample in a study of naive and memory T cell subsets. A single record per CDR3 protein comes from TCRdb applying MiXCR to the 5' RACE reads. The sample shows roughly 48,000 distinct CDR3 sequences, about 4.8% of them seen only once. These receptors were collected from a female donor in good health. Each CDR3 is given with its conserved first and last residue. A D gene is named only where the DNA matches it firmly. The size of a clone is reported for some rows only, either as once, few or many, or as a class for expanded clones.

>TRBV20-1|NA|TRBD1|TRBJ1-5|14
CSARPNRGDQPQHF
TGCAGTGCTAGACCGAACAGGGGCGATCAGCCCCAGCATTTT
>TRBV10-3|many|NA|TRBJ1-5|13
CAISEGNNQPQHF
TGTGCCATCAGTGAGGGGAACAATCAGCCCCAGCATTTT
>TRBV2|many|NA|TRBJ2-5|11
CASRRLETQYF
TGTGCCAGCAGACGGCTAGAGACCCAGTACTTC
>TRBV28|many|TRBD2|TRBJ2-7|15
CASSFLAGVMYEQYF
TGTGCCAGCAGTTTCCTAGCGGGAGTCATGTACGAGCAGTACTTC
>TRBV27|many|NA|TRBJ2-7|13
CASRKDSRYEQYF
TGTGCCAGCAGGAAAGACAGTCGGTACGAGCAGTACTTC
>TRBV29-1|many|NA|TRBJ1-1|12
CSVVRSGIEAFF
TGCAGCGTTGTTCGATCGGGGATTGAAGCTTTCTTT
>TRBV7-2|many|NA|TRBJ1-2|15
CASSLEGTANYGYTF
TGTGCCAGCAGCTTAGAAGGGACCGCTAACTATGGCTACACCTTC
>TRBV5-1|few|NA|TRBJ1-2|13
CASSLETGYGDTF
TGCGCCAGCAGCTTGGAGACAGGCTATGGCGACACCTTC
>TRBV12-3/TRBV12-4|many|NA|TRBJ1-2|15
CASSFSQTSVEGYTF
TGTGCCAGCAGTTTTAGTCAGACTTCGGTGGAGGGCTACACCTTC
>TRBV6-4|many|NA|TRBJ2-3|14
CASSDPLVADTQYF
TGTGCCAGCAGTGACCCACTGGTGGCCGATACGCAGTATTTT
>TRBV11-1|many|TRBD2|TRBJ2-1|16
CASSWVTSGRYNEQFF
TGTGCCAGCAGCTGGGTGACTAGCGGAAGATACAATGAGCAGTTCTTC
>TRBV7-9|many|NA|TRBJ2-1|15
CASSLAGFIYNEQFF
TGTGCCAGCAGCTTAGCGGGATTTATTTACAATGAGCAGTTCTTC
>TRBV28|many|NA|TRBJ1-1|13
CASSLWGNAEAFF
TGTGCCAGCAGTTTATGGGGGAACGCTGAAGCTTTCTTT
>TRBV7-9|many|NA|TRBJ1-2|12
CASSYRDLGYTF
TGTGCCAGCAGCTACAGGGATTTGGGCTACACCTTC
>TRBV7-9|many|NA|TRBJ2-3|13
CASSLGATDTQYF
TGTGCCAGCAGCTTAGGGGCGACAGATACGCAGTATTTT
>TRBV11-2|NA|NA|TRBJ2-4|14
CASSLDSLGNIQYF
TGTGCCAGCAGCTTAGACAGTCTGGGGAACATTCAGTACTTC
>TRBV19|many|TRBD1|TRBJ2-3|17
CASSVFPGQARTDTQYF
TGTGCCAGTAGTGTCTTCCCGGGACAGGCCCGCACAGATACGCAGTATTTT
>TRBV2|NA|TRBD1|TRBJ2-2|14
CASRLGQGAGELFF
TGTGCCAGCAGGCTAGGACAGGGGGCCGGGGAGCTGTTTTTT
>TRBV2|many|NA|TRBJ2-7|15
CASRDRQQIAYEQYF
TGTGCCAGCAGAGACCGACAGCAGATCGCCTACGAGCAGTACTTC
>TRBV27|many|NA|TRBJ2-3|14
CASSFGRVADTQYF
TGTGCCAGCAGTTTCGGCAGGGTGGCAGATACGCAGTATTTT
>TRBV7-9|few|TRBD1|TRBJ2-7|11
CASSDRDEQYF
TGTGCCAGCAGCGACAGGGACGAGCAGTACTTC
>TRBV16|many|NA|TRBJ1-1|16
CASSQSGGVTLAEAFF
TGTGCCAGCAGCCAATCAGGGGGGGTTACCCTCGCTGAAGCTTTCTTT
>TRBV7-2|many|TRBD1|TRBJ2-6|19
CASSLAYRDSPSGANVLTF
TGTGCCAGCAGCTTAGCGTACCGGGACAGTCCCTCTGGGGCCAACGTCCTGACTTTC
>TRBV2|many|NA|TRBJ2-7|12
CASTSEGYEQYF
TGTGCCAGCACCTCAGAGGGTTACGAGCAGTACTTC
>TRBV3-1|many|NA|TRBJ1-1|15
CASSQADRMNTEAFF
TGTGCCAGCAGCCAAGCTGACAGGATGAACACTGAAGCTTTCTTT
>TRBV29-1|many|NA|TRBJ2-7|17
CSVAAGFRSRSFYEQYF
TGCAGCGTTGCCGCGGGCTTCCGATCTCGGAGTTTCTACGAGCAGTACTTC
>TRBV4-1|NA|NA|TRBJ2-6|16
CASSQERASGANVLTF
TGCGCCAGCAGCCAGGAGCGGGCCTCTGGGGCCAACGTCCTGACTTTC
>TRBV20-1|many|NA|TRBJ2-3|16
CSARVRFGEGADTQYF
TGCAGTGCTAGAGTACGTTTCGGAGAGGGGGCAGATACGCAGTATTTT
>TRBV12-3/TRBV12-4|many|TRBD2|TRBJ2-7|13
CASSAGTMTKQYF
TGTGCCAGCTCCGCCGGGACTATGACGAAGCAGTACTTC
>TRBV20-1|many|NA|TRBJ1-5|14
CSARRLTLGQPQHF
TGCAGTGCTAGACGCCTAACACTCGGTCAGCCCCAGCATTTT
>TRBV29-1|many|NA|TRBJ2-5|11
CSVDSGETQYF
TGCAGCGTTGACAGTGGAGAGACCCAGTACTTC
>TRBV28|many|NA|TRBJ1-1|15
CASTRGGQRDTEAFF
TGTGCCAGCACCCGGGGAGGGCAGAGGGACACTGAAGCTTTCTTT
>TRBV10-3|many|NA|TRBJ2-7|12
CAIRGGGEEQYF
TGTGCCATCAGAGGAGGGGGCGAAGAGCAGTACTTC
>TRBV6-5|few|TRBD2|TRBJ2-5|16
CASSYSPSGGQETQYF
TGTGCCAGCAGTTACTCGCCTAGCGGGGGACAAGAGACCCAGTACTTC
>TRBV5-1|many|NA|TRBJ2-3|15
CASSPSHLSTDTQYF
TGCGCCAGCAGCCCGAGCCACCTTAGCACAGATACGCAGTATTTT
>TRBV28|many|NA|TRBJ2-2|12
CASSLYTGELFF
TGTGCCAGCAGTCTATACACCGGGGAGCTGTTTTTT
>TRBV25-1|NA|TRBD2|TRBJ2-1|17
CASSGRRSGRAYAEQFF
TGTGCCAGCAGTGGACGCCGCAGCGGGAGGGCTTATGCTGAGCAGTTCTTC
>TRBV5-1|many|NA|TRBJ2-5|15
CASSLASRAQETQYF
TGCGCCAGCAGCTTGGCAAGCCGGGCCCAAGAGACCCAGTACTTC
>TRBV27|many|NA|TRBJ1-2|13
CASSFRGIYGYTF
TGTGCCAGCAGTTTCAGGGGAATCTATGGCTACACCTTC
>TRBV5-5|many|NA|TRBJ2-1|13
CASSKTDSSEQFF
TGTGCCAGCAGCAAGACAGATAGTAGTGAGCAGTTCTTC
>TRBV15|few|NA|TRBJ2-7|14
CATSRDHGSYEQYF
TGTGCCACCAGCAGAGATCACGGCTCCTACGAGCAGTACTTC
>TRBV20-1|many|TRBD1|TRBJ1-5|17
CSASRGQGRFVNQPQHF
TGCAGTGCTAGTCGAGGACAGGGGAGGTTCGTAAATCAGCCCCAGCATTTT
>TRBV28|many|TRBD2|TRBJ2-3|17
CASSAILAGGSTDTQYF
TGTGCCAGCAGTGCCATTTTAGCGGGAGGGAGCACAGATACGCAGTATTTT